One and the same sample provided the 18 T cell receptor beta chains below, sequenced in a study of CXCR3-negative and CXCR3-positive naive CD8 T cells. Study outcomes and limitations: Comparison of naive cells showed more hydrophobic TRB CDR3s in CXCR3-positive than in CXCR3-negative naive cells.

Their specific antigens are unknown. Each TRB cDNA library was prepared by 5' RACE (with UMI labels). From the 5' RACE reads, TCRdb lists one entry per CDR3 protein and no DNA. The sample data list 90,000 to 100,000 distinct CDR3 sequences. Sequencing was done on a sample of naive CXCR3+ CD8+ T cells from blood. Regarding subset: CD45RO-CCR7+CD27+CD95- naive CD8+ T cells expressing CXCR3 (TNR3+). Source of these receptors: a human donor in good health. Some clones in this sample may be carry-over from other donors' samples.

The V call is TRBV6-2 or TRBV6-3, the J call TRBJ2-2. The CDR3 loop spans 13 amino acids. Germline lookup yields CDR1 MNHEY and CDR2 SVGEGT. The CDR3 sequence is CASLRTETGELFF.

The gene calls are TRBV14 and TRBJ1-6; TCRdb reports TRBD1, a call that lacks DNA to check it against. The CDR3 spans 18 residues. In germline, CDR1 is SGHDN, CDR2 FVKESK. CDR3 residues: CASSRPNLAPFYNSPLHF. The whole variable domain, remainder taken from reference TRBV14 and TRBJ1-6, is EAGVTQFPSHSVIEKGQTVTLRCDPISGHDNLYWYRRVMGKEIKFLLHFVKESKQDESGMPNNRFLAERTGGTYSTLKVQPAELEDSGVYFCASSRPNLAPFYNSPLHFGNGTRLTVT.

V and J are TRBV28 and TRBJ2-7. The CDR3 length is 13 residues. Germline lookup yields CDR1 MDHEN and CDR2 SYDVKM. The CDR3 sequence is CASSQRVNYEQYF.

The chain recombines TRBV5-6 with TRBJ2-7. Germline V gene lookup returns CDR1 SGHDT and CDR2 YYEEEE. This CDR3 is 14 amino acids long. The CDR3: CASSFRVTSYEQYF.

V is TRBV28 and J is TRBJ2-1. The CDR3 is 14 amino acids. Germline V gene data show CDR1 as MDHEN and CDR2 as SYDVKM. CDR3 in amino acids: CASRRYDSYNEQFF.

The CDR3 protein is CASSPGGDLREQYF. This chain joins TRBV19 and TRBJ2-7; with no DNA, the TCRdb D assignment of TRBD2 cannot be verified. Germline values: CDR1 LNHDA, CDR2 SQIVND (reference sequence). This CDR3 contains 14 residues.

The chain links TRBV18 to TRBJ1-1; as DNA is missing, the TRBD1 call by TCRdb cannot be tested. Germline V gene data show CDR1 as KGHSH and CDR2 as LQKENI. The CDR3 is 11 amino acids. The CDR3 here is CASSGATEAFF.

The V gene is TRBV5-4, the J gene TRBJ2-3; there is no DNA to check the TCRdb D call of TRBD1. Germline V CDR1 and CDR2: SGHNT, YYREEE (reference sequence). The CDR3 runs 15 residues. The CDR3 is CASSLPGLDTDTQYF.

The chain uses TRBV12-3 or TRBV12-4 and TRBJ1-2; lacking DNA, the TRBD1 call made by TCRdb goes unchecked. This CDR3 spans 13 amino acids. The chain's CDR3 is CATSDRGLHGYTF.

The V gene is TRBV6-2 or TRBV6-3, the J gene TRBJ1-3. CDR1 and CDR2 (germline): MNHEY, SVGEGT. This CDR3 has 14 residues. CDR3: CASSYTSTGNTIYF.

J is TRBJ2-7 and V is TRBV6-5; the D gene TCRdb calls, TRBD1, cannot be checked with no DNA. Germline V gene sequence: CDR1 MNHEY, CDR2 SVGAGI. The length of the CDR3 is 15 residues. CDR3 protein: CASSYYSERGYEQYF.

The chain recombines TRBV7-2 with TRBJ2-1. CDR1 is SGHTA, CDR2 FQGNSA, per germline. The CDR3 extends over 13 amino acids. The CDR3 loop reads CASSPYPSNEQFF.

The chain is built from TRBV19 and TRBJ2-7; no DNA is available, so the TRBD1 call from TCRdb remains unchecked. Germline V gene sequence: CDR1 LNHDA, CDR2 SQIVND (reference sequence). The CDR3 has 16 amino acids. The CDR3 protein is CASSIGQGHPIYEQYF.

The rearrangement uses TRBV29-1 and TRBJ2-3; no DNA is available, so the TRBD1 call from TCRdb remains unchecked. Germline CDR1 reads SQVTM; CDR2 reads ANQGSEA. CDR3 length: 15 residues. This CDR3 is CSVEFSSSPGGTQYF.

CDR3 sequence: CASSQVRQGERETQYF. The chain links TRBV14 to TRBJ2-5; TCRdb reports TRBD1, a call that lacks DNA to check it against. CDR1 and CDR2 (germline): SGHDN, FVKESK. CDR3 length: 16 amino acids. Full variable domain (remainder filled in from reference TRBV14 and TRBJ2-5): EAGVTQFPSHSVIEKGQTVTLRCDPISGHDNLYWYRRVMGKEIKFLLHFVKESKQDESGMPNNRFLAERTGGTYSTLKVQPAELEDSGVYFCASSQVRQGERETQYFGPGTRLLVL.

This chain joins TRBV7-9 and TRBJ1-1; TCRdb's D gene call, TRBD1, goes unchecked for lack of DNA. This CDR3 has 14 residues. Germline values: CDR1 SEHNR, CDR2 FQNEAQ (reference sequence). The CDR3 protein is CASSLAQGWTEAFF.

The genes are TRBV10-2 and TRBJ1-1. Per the germline V gene, CDR1 is WSHSY and CDR2 is SAAADI. The CDR3 sequence is 14 residues long. CDR3 residues: CASSDPTVNTEAFF.

The rearrangement uses TRBV12-3 or TRBV12-4 and TRBJ1-1. CDR3 length equals 13 residues. This chain's CDR3 is CASSLDGNTEAFF.